A single T cell receptor (beta chain) is shown here with its context. What antigen it recognizes has not been identified. No base quality information exists; no much larger clone differs at one position. The cysteine opens and the phenylalanine closes a CDR3 of 14 amino acids. Just CDR3 DNA is preserved here, 42 bases in frame from base 1. After removal of 5 bases from V and 3 bases from J, the junction retains 2 bases not matched to a gene. The germline V gene encodes CDR1 SNHLY and CDR2 FYNNEI. This sample is drawn from a study of cytomegalovirus exposure and HLA in healthy donors (dated by TCRdb to 2016 to 2017). About the investigation overall: In an earlier analysis of 587 of the donors, 250 to 350 Gb of sequence data and approximately 100 million unique TCR beta sequences from about 179 million T cells were reported. An early release covering just under 650 HLA-typed donors comprised about 320 gigabases of sequencing data and some 79 million unique TCR sequences. Of the 398 genotyped donors, about 84% fell in the genetic ancestry cluster associated with self-reported Caucasian donors. The study aimed to test whether cataloging public T cell receptors could reveal signatures of past pathogen exposure. The study profiled the T cell repertoires of around 700 subjects by immunosequencing and related them to cytomegalovirus serostatus. Along with the approximately 700-subject first cohort, a separate validation cohort of over a hundred different subjects was used. The study combined high-throughput TCR immunosequencing, statistical association of individual TCRs with disease status, and machine learning to predict cytomegalovirus infection status. In a later analysis, previously published TCR beta repertoires from 500 to 750 donors were re-analyzed and high-resolution HLA genotyping was added so that TCR occurrence patterns could be studied. Rather than drawing on any new phenotypic data, the later analysis identified candidate immune exposures from TCR beta sequences and the way those sequences occurred across donors. An earlier analysis of roughly 600 of the donors used high-throughput TCR beta sequencing to judge whether each TCR beta V gene segment behaved as functional or pseudogenic. Donor age, sex, ethnicity and CMV serostatus were compiled together with the repertoire data. A later genetic analysis used genome-wide SNP genotypes for about 60% of the 666 donors, treating that subset as a discovery cohort. Every discovery cohort repertoire had been produced on one sequencing platform. HLA typing included class I and class II loci at four-digit resolution. The number of typed donors differed by locus: about 620-630 for A, B, C, DRB1 and DQB1; 500 to 550 for DQA1; around 580 for DPA1; and roughly 490 for DPB1. Roughly 5 DR-DQ haplotypes were treated as single units for association and clustering because of strong linkage in the cohort. Across some 400 genotyped donors of the cohort, an average of about 240,000 unique TCR beta nucleotide sequences per donor were sequenced, and 15% to 20% of those sequences were non-productive.

The library was obtained by the immunoSEQ multiplex PCR assay. The multiplex PCR relied on a mix of 60 forward primers for TCR Vbeta segments and 13 reverse primers for TCR Jbeta segments. The CDR3 region of rearranged TCR beta genes was amplified from genomic DNA with a multiplex PCR assay. The Illumina HiSeq System was used to sequence the amplified TCR beta libraries as 87-base-pair reads. On the authors' methods: Across the roughly 600 repertoires, a later analysis counted approximately 83 million unique TCR beta chains, approximately 12 million of which were shared by at least two donors. A nearest-neighbor algorithm error-corrected the raw reads and collapsed the reads into unique sequences, merging closely related sequences to remove PCR and sequencing errors. Alignment of CDR3 sequences to IMGT reference sequences was used to assign V, D and J gene segments. For a sequence to be retained, a match of at least six nucleotides was required to both a V gene segment and a J gene segment. Rearrangements were called productive when the CDR3 lacked stop codons and stayed in frame with V and J; all others were non-productive. CDR3 was defined by IMGT convention, running from the second conserved V-encoded cysteine to the conserved J-encoded phenylalanine. Sequences without an unambiguous match to a single V gene segment were excluded from the earlier analysis of about 640 of the donors. In an earlier analysis of approximately 500 of the donors, a V segment was called functional when productive rearrangements were above 56.7%, and segregating when the standard deviation between donors exceeded 5%. A statistical classification framework was developed to diagnose cytomegalovirus status using the catalog of TCR beta chain sequences. V and J gene assignment, in a later analysis, came from comparing TCR nucleotide sequences with IMGT/GENE-DB human TR gene sequences. Using the TCRdist pipeline, a later analysis assigned CDR3 sequences along with most-parsimonious VDJ recombination scenarios. In a later analysis, each TCR beta chain was defined by its CDR3 amino acid sequence together with its V-gene family, and reads lacking a unique V-gene family were excluded. To address suspected cross-contamination and a sequencing artifact, a later analysis removed roughly 640 highly shared, low-generation-probability nucleotide sequences. For each public chain, a later analysis derived a clonal expansion index from normalized ranks of inferred template counts within each repertoire. Generation probabilities in a later analysis came from a VDJ recombination model fitted to out-of-frame rearrangements, and those results were checked against IGoR. In a later analysis, hypergeometric tests were used to score TCR-TCR, TCR-HLA and TCR-CMV co-occurrence, with a repertoire-size bias correction applied to TCR pairs. A later analysis estimated false discovery rates by permuting HLA or CMV assignments 20 times. In a later analysis, co-occurring TCRs were grouped using DBSCAN, with TCRdist sequence similarity added in when clustering inside HLA-allele-positive subsets. For co-occurrence clustering, repertoires with fewer than 30,000 or more than 120,000 public chains were excluded, along with a handful of repertoires with anomalous nucleotide sharing. Sourced from immuneACCESS, this table was stored by TCRdb with only in-frame sequences that have V and J called. A share of the clones is absent; for the studies checked, an unresolved V gene accounts for under half, and the remainder has no known explanation. V, J and clone size derive from that table, while D and trimming were established from the DNA sequence. The sample table holds 110,000 to 150,000 clones, of which around 77% were seen once. The ten largest clones add up to approximately 2.1% of the sample.

Study-level results and caveats: Specific HLA alleles were associated with 18,000 or so TCR beta sequences at a false discovery rate of 0.05 in a later analysis. Linkage disequilibrium might explain the correlated functional status among segregating V segments, but an unknown experimental factor could not be ruled out. When HLA alleles, especially DR and DQ, strongly co-occurred, attributing TCR associations to individual alleles was difficult. The earlier analysis of approximately 590 of the donors excluded over 15 rarely observed V segments, including chromosome 9 orphons, because counts were too low. It was suggested by the authors that the approach could potentially be generalized to other disease states and immunological phenotypes. In a later analysis, several top co-occurrence clusters were reported to appear linked to parvovirus B19, influenza, CMV and Epstein-Barr virus. In an earlier analysis of around 500 of the donors, most TCR beta V segments appeared in productive rearrangements about 90% or about 30% of the time, broadly matching IMGT annotations. Most TCR sequences were seen in very few donors, while some public TCRs were found in many individuals. In a later genetic analysis, fewer N-insertions in productive TCRs were reported among donors in an Asian-associated ancestry cluster than the roughly 640-donor mean. A further reported finding was that TCR beta sequences accurately predicted the HLA-A and HLA-B alleles for most subjects in the first cohort. In both the original and validation cohorts, the classifier was reported to diagnose cytomegalovirus status with high specificity and sensitivity. Because the 87-base-pair reads could not distinguish some IMGT-functional V segments, including TRBV6-2 and TRBV6-3, those segments were excluded. CMV serostatus was the only immune exposure information available for the cohort. A later analysis found that HLA-associated TCR beta chains were more clonally expanded and had lower generation probabilities than equally common non-associated chains. Most CMV-associated TCR beta chains appeared to be HLA-restricted in a later analysis, and the HLA associations seemed to be driven largely by CMV exposure. Because HLA typing was unavailable for some donors at each locus, only the typed subset was used in association tests. The sequencing pipeline was judged likely to have produced a cluster of highly shared sequence variants as a technical artifact. An association between a missense DCLRE1C variant and V-gene and J-gene trimming of TCR beta chains was found in a later genetic analysis and replicated in an independent cohort. The study listed over 150 TCR beta chains as associated with cytomegalovirus. In a later analysis, TCR association rates were found to vary across HLA loci, with the most associated TCRs seen for DRB1 alleles and the fewest for HLA-C alleles. The cohort was sequenced for TCR beta chains only, and without alpha or paired-chain data the features that could be detected were limited. The presence/absence analyses assumed that sequencing depth was roughly uniform across donors, and that assumption may not be true. Three of the identified cytomegalovirus-associated TCR beta chains were confirmed in vitro to be specific for cytomegalovirus antigens.

The cohort comprised some 700 healthy bone marrow donors. Cohort members were all nominally healthy when sampled, although unrecorded immune exposures were likely present. The donor was CMV seronegative and belonged to the group of approximately 320 seronegative cohort members. A peripheral blood sample was collected from each donor, and TCR beta sequencing was performed on peripheral blood mononuclear cells. Genomic DNA extraction from the blood cell samples was performed with the Qiagen DNeasy Blood Extraction Kit. The sequence derives from a man aged 25-40 years in good health and CMV-seronegative. The V and J genes are TRBV2 and TRBJ2-3; TRBD2 agrees with 10 junctional bases. The sequencing sample was made of PBMCs. The nucleotides read TGTGCCAGCAGTTGGACTAGCGGTACAGATACGCAGTATTTT. Its amino acids are CASSWTSGTDTQYF.